The source of this TCR beta chain is a study of T cell repertoires in cytomegalovirus infection (dated by TCRdb to between 2017 and 2020). Concerning the study at large: Donor HLA type was relevant to the analysis, because carriage of CMV infection together with the matching HLA type was indicated by public TCR beta signatures.

The research as a whole found: The ex vivo response was dominated by HLA-C-restricted CMV-specific TCR beta clonotypes, which also provided the single most frequent clonotype in two of eight donors. Carriers of CMV infection plus the relevant HLA type were discriminated by the cumulative frequency of public TCR beta family members in the study cohort and in an independent roughly 370-donor cohort.

The listed sequencing device is Illumina HiSeq 1500. The public reads were reprocessed in TCRdb via fastp at Q25 and MiXCR, keeping in-frame beta chains. Each entry is one CDR3 protein sequence, shown with its most common DNA and genes. In all, the sample holds 150,000 to 200,000 distinct CDR3 sequences, and 9.5% of those were seen once. The top ten clones comprise about 4.6% of the sample. With respect to this clonotype: No cognate antigen has been identified for it. The sample holds no much larger clone one base away, and base qualities are not on file.

This TCR was recovered from a human donor in good health (CMV status not recorded). Some clones in this sample may be carry-over from other donors' samples. Sequenced material: PBMCs.

Here is the DNA: TGTGCCAGCAGTTTTGGCAGACTCAATCAGCCCCAGCATTTT. Protein translation: CASSFGRLNQPQHF. Rearrangement joined TRBV12-3 or TRBV12-4 to TRBJ1-5, with no reliable assignment of the D segment. V and J are truncated by 3 bases and 3 bases respectively, leaving an intervening sequence of 9 bases. The CDR3 measures 14 amino acids from cysteine to phenylalanine. Solely the CDR3 DNA is kept, with 42 bases framed from the first base.